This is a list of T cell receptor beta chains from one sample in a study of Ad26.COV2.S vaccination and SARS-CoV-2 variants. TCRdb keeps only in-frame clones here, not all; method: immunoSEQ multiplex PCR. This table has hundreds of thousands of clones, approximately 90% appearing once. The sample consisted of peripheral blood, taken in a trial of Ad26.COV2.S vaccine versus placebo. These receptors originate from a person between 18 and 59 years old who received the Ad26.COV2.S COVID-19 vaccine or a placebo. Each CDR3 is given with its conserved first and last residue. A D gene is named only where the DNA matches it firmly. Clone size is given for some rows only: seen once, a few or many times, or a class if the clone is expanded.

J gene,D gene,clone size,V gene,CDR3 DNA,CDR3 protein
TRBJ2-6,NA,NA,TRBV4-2,TGTGCCAGCAGCAAAGCCTCCCAAGCCGGGACGGCAAATTCTGGGGCCAACGTCCTGACTTTC,CASSKASQAGTANSGANVLTF
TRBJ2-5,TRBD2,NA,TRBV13,TGTGCCAGCAGCTTAAGGACTAGCGGGGGGGCCGGAGAGACCCAGTACTTC,CASSLRTSGGAGETQYF
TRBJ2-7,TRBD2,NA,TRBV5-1,TGCGCCAGCAGCTTGGGGGACTACGTGGAGTTGGTCGAGCAGTACTTC,CASSLGDYVELVEQYF
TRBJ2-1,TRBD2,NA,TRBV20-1,TGCAGTGCTAGTCTATCCCCACTAGCGTTCAATGAGCAGTTCTTC,CSASLSPLAFNEQFF
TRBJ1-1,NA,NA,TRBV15,TGTGCCACCAGCAGAGGGGTCCGTGAAGCTTTCTTT,CATSRGVREAFF
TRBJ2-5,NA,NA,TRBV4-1,TGCGCCAGCAGCCATCCTAGGGAGACCCAGTACTTC,CASSHPRETQYF
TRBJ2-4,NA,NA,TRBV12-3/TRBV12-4,TGTGCCAGCAGTTTAGCGCGTGGGGACTTCAGGTACTTC,CASSLARGDFRYF
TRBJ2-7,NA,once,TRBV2,TGTGCCAGCAGTGAAGGAATATATCAGGGTCCCAACGAGCAGTACTTC,CASSEGIYQGPNEQYF
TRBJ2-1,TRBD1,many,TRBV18,TGTGCCAGCTCCTTCCAACCAGGGACAGACTTCTACAATGAGCAGTTCTTC,CASSFQPGTDFYNEQFF
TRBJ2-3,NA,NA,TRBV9,TGTGCCAGCAGCCCGGGACCAGATACGCAGTATTTT,CASSPGPDTQYF
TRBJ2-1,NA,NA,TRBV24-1,TGTGCCACCAGTGATCCCGTCCACAATGAGCAGTTCTTC,CATSDPVHNEQFF
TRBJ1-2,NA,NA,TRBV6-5,TGTGCCAAACCCCAGGGCGGCCTTGGGTACACCTTC,CAKPQGGLGYTF
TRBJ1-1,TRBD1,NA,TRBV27,TGTGCCAGCACTAAATCGGCAGGGGGGTGGACTGAAGCTTTCTTT,CASTKSAGGWTEAFF
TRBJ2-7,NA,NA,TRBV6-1,TGTGCCAGCAGTGATCTCGTTGGAACCTACTCCTACGAGCAGTACTTC,CASSDLVGTYSYEQYF
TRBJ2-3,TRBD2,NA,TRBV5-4,TGTGCCAGCAGGAACCCCGGGGGGAACACAGATACGCAGTATTTT,CASRNPGGNTDTQYF
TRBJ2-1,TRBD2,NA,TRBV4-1,TGCGCCAGCAGTCTTAGACTAGCGGGTACCTACAATGAGCAGTTCTTC,CASSLRLAGTYNEQFF
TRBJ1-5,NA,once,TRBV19,TGTGCCAGTAGTATTTTACAGGGTGGGGGTCAGCCCCAGCATTTT,CASSILQGGGQPQHF
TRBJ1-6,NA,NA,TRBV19,TGTGCCAGTAGTACCTTAGACAGACAGAATTCACCCCTCCACTTT,CASSTLDRQNSPLHF
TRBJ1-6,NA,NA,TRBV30,TGTGCCTGGAGGGGGGCCCGGACCCTCCACTTT,CAWRGARTLHF
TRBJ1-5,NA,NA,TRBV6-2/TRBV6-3,TGTGCCAGCAGCCCGGGACCCACTTTTGATTATAGCAATCAGCCCCAGCATTTT,CASSPGPTFDYSNQPQHF
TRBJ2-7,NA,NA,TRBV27,TGTGCCAGCAGTTTATCCCTGCAGATCTACGAGCAGTACTTC,CASSLSLQIYEQYF
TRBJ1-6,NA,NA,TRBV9,TGTGCCAGCAGCGTAGTTGAGTCCAATTCACCCCTCCACTTT,CASSVVESNSPLHF
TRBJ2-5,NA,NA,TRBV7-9,TGTGCCAGCAGCTTACGGCAGGGAGAGACCCAGTACTTC,CASSLRQGETQYF
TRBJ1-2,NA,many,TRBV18,TGTGCCAGCTCTACACCAGGGTATGGCTACACCTTC,CASSTPGYGYTF
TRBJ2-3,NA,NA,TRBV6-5,TGTGCCAGCAGCCAAAACCTAGGGGGGGGGTATTTT,CASSQNLGGGYF
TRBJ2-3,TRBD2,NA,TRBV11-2,TGTGCCAGCAGCACCCAGGGCGTCGGGGGGGCCTCAGATACGCAGTATTTT,CASSTQGVGGASDTQYF
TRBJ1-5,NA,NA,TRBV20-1,TGCAGTGCTAGTGGACAGACAGTGCAGCCCCAGCATTTT,CSASGQTVQPQHF
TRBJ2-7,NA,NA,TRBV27,TGTGCCAGCAGTCCAACCGTGTCCTTTGTAGGCGAGCAGTACTTC,CASSPTVSFVGEQYF
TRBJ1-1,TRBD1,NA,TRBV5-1,TGCGCCAGCAGCTTGGCCCCGACAGGGGAGAGGAATTGGAACACTGAAGCTTTCTTT,CASSLAPTGERNWNTEAFF
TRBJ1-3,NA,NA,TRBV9,TGTGCCAGCTCCTGGGGGGGTGCTGGAAACACCATATATTTT,CASSWGGAGNTIYF
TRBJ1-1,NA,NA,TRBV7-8,TGTGCCAGCAGCTTAGATACTGAAGCTTTCTTT,CASSLDTEAFF
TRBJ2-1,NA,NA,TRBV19,TGTGCCAGTAGTAGGCAAATTTACGGGAACAATGAGCAGTTCTTC,CASSRQIYGNNEQFF
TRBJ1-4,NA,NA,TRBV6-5,TGTGCCAGCAGAGTGATCTATTGGGTGGATGAAAAACTGTTTTTT,CASRVIYWVDEKLFF
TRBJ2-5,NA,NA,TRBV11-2,TGTGCCAGCAGCTTCAGAGGTGGTTGGCTAGCCGGGGAGACCCAGTACTTC,CASSFRGGWLAGETQYF
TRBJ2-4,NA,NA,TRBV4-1,TGCGCCAGCAGCGCAACAGGAGCGGGAAACATTCAGTACTTC,CASSATGAGNIQYF
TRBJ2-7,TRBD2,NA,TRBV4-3,TGCGCCAGCAGCCAAGTGGGACTAGCGGGGGAGCAGTACTTC,CASSQVGLAGEQYF
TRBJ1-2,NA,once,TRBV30,TGTGCCTGGAGTGGGGGAACTAACTATGGCTACACCTTC,CAWSGGTNYGYTF
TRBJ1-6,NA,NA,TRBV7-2,TGTGCCAGCAGCTTAGCCCAGGGGAATTCACCCCTCCACTTT,CASSLAQGNSPLHF
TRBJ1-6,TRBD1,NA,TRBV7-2,TGTGCCAGCAGCTTAAACCCCTCGGACAGGGGCCTTTATAATTCACCCCTCCACTTT,CASSLNPSDRGLYNSPLHF
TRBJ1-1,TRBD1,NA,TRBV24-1,TGTGCCACCCGGGGACAGGGAATGAACACTGAAGCTTTCTTT,CATRGQGMNTEAFF
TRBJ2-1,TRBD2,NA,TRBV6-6,TGTGCCAGCACGAAACTAGCGGGGGGGTTCGATGAGCAGTTCTTC,CASTKLAGGFDEQFF
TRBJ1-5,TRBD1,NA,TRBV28,TGTGCCAGCACCGGGACAGAGAAGTTTAGCAATCAGCCCCAGCATTTT,CASTGTEKFSNQPQHF
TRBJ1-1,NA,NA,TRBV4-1,TGCGCCAGCAGCCAACCTTTGGGGGGCGGCACTGAAGCTTTCTTT,CASSQPLGGGTEAFF
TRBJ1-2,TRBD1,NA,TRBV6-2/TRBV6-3,TGTGCCAGCAGTGTGGGACAGGGCTATGGCTACACCTTC,CASSVGQGYGYTF
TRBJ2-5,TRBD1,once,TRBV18,TGTGCCAGCTCACCAGGACAGGGCCAAGAGACCCAGTACTTC,CASSPGQGQETQYF
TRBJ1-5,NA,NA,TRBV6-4,TGTGCCAGCAGTGACCGGCAGGGCCAGCCCCAGCATTTT,CASSDRQGQPQHF
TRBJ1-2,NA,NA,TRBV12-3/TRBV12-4,TGTGCCAGCACACTGGGGGGTTTTTATGGCTACACCTTC,CASTLGGFYGYTF
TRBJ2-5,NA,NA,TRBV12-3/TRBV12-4,TGTGCCACTGGGAGGGGGAGAGAGACCCAGTACTTC,CATGRGRETQYF
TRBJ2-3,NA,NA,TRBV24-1,TGTGCCACCAGTGATTTGCAAGGAACAGGGATAGATACGCAGTATTTT,CATSDLQGTGIDTQYF